The T cell receptor beta chain described here comes from a study of shared clonotypes between healthy human individuals. It was CD45RO-negative cells, positively selected for CCR7, that made up naive CD8 cells, with terminally differentiated effector memory CD45RA+ cells excluded. CDR1 and CDR2 (germline): SSHAT, FNYEAQ (reference sequence). The CDR3 has 19 amino acids. Concerning this clone: Mismatch with germline at one junction end may stem from a read error.

Using immunoSEQ multiplex PCR, the repertoire was profiled, and TCRdb retains in-frame clones only, with some absent. The sample contains some 2 million clones, approximately 95% of which appear only once. The sample was naive CD8+ T cells sorted from blood. This sequence originates from a man between 18 and 29 years old in good health. This sequence joins TRBV7-7 and TRBJ1-3; D ambiguous. This chain's CDR3 is CASSLAVADPDSSGNTIYF. CDR3 nucleotides: TGTGCTAGCAGCTTAGCAGTGGCAGACCCCGATAGCTCTGGAAACACCATATATTTT.